These 12 T cell receptor beta chains were all obtained from the same sample, sequenced in a study of T cell changes during pregnancy in multiple sclerosis. Sequencing used immunoSEQ multiplex PCR; TCRdb keeps in-frame clones, though not all of them. In the table there are over 50,000 clones, 88% of which are singletons. Sequenced material: peripheral blood, taken in the first trimester of pregnancy. The origin of the receptors is a female donor with multiple sclerosis, enrolled in a pregnancy study.

The V and J genes are TRBV19 and TRBJ2-1; 8 nucleotides line up with TRBD1. The V segment lost 3 bases and the J segment 4 bases; nucleotides outside the gene matches: 8. The CDR3 consists of 16 residues. Germline V gives CDR1 LNHDA, CDR2 SQIVND (reference sequence). The CDR3 region is CASSITRTGLYNEQFF. CDR3 DNA sequence: TGTGCCAGTAGTATTACCAGGACAGGGCTATACAATGAGCAGTTCTTC.

The V and J genes are TRBV5-1 and TRBJ2-7, with D possibly TRBD2 on 5 matching bases. CDR3 length equals 13 residues. Germline CDR1 SGHRS, CDR2 YFSETQ. V was clipped by 1 base and J by 7 bases, with 12 bases between them. CDR3 sequence (DNA): TGCGCCAGCAGCTTGAGCGGTCCCGGGGAGCAGTACTTC. As protein: CASSLSGPGEQYF.

A note on this clone: Other DNA variants within this sample encode the same CDR3. The chain links TRBV30 to TRBJ1-1; D gene ambiguous. CDR3 length: 13 residues. Trimming took 0 bases from V and 3 from J, leaving 8 bases between them. The V gene's germline CDR1 is GTSNPN and CDR2 SVGIG (reference sequence). The CDR3 DNA is TGTGCCTGGAGTGTACAAAGCGACACTGAAGCTTTCTTT. This gives the protein CAWSVQSDTEAFF.

The chain has TRBV7-9 and TRBJ1-1, with D possibly TRBD1 on 5 matching bases. CDR3 length equals 13 residues. V was cut by 3 bases and J by 6 bases, with 11 bases left in between. CDR1 SEHNR and CDR2 FQNEAQ come from the germline V gene (reference sequence). CDR3 amino acids: CASSLGGFSEAFF. CDR3 DNA sequence: TGTGCCAGCAGCTTGGGGGGGTTTTCTGAAGCTTTCTTT.

This clone was seen a single time. The chain's CDR3 is CASSLVRAGARDEQFF. CDR3 in DNA: TGTGCCAGCAGCTTGGTGCGGGCGGGAGCACGGGATGAGCAGTTCTTC. The chain has TRBV5-6 and TRBJ2-1; 7 nucleotides line up with TRBD2. The CDR3 consists of 16 residues. Losses at the gene ends were 0 bases for V and 8 bases for J; bases not matched to a gene: 11. CDR1 SGHDT and CDR2 YYEEEE come from the germline V gene. Using reference TRBV5-6 and TRBJ2-1 for the parts outside the CDR3, the full variable domain is DAGVTQSPTHLIKTRGQQVTLRCSPKSGHDTVSWYQQALGQGPQFIFQYYEEEERQRGNFPDRFSGHQFPNYSSELNVNALLLGDSALYLCASSLVRAGARDEQFFGPGTRLTVL.

The rearrangement uses TRBV25-1 and TRBJ1-1; 7 positions agree with TRBD1. V lost 2 bases, J lost 3 bases, and 6 bases stayed unmatched. Germline V gives CDR1 MGHDK, CDR2 SYGVNS. This CDR3 region has 15 residues. The CDR3 reads CASSETGDWDTEAFF. CDR3 DNA sequence: TGTGCCAGCAGTGAAACAGGGGATTGGGACACTGAAGCTTTCTTT. The full variable domain, completed using reference TRBV25-1 and TRBJ1-1, is EADIYQTPRYLVIGTGKKITLECSQTMGHDKMYWYQQDPGMELHLIHYSYGVNSTEKGDLSSESTVSRIRTEHFPLTLESARPSHTSQYLCASSETGDWDTEAFFGQGTRLTVV.

This rearrangement joins TRBV7-9 to TRBJ2-5; no reliable D call. Germline CDR1 and CDR2: SEHNR and FQNEAQ (reference sequence). The CDR3 length is 13 residues. Trimming stripped 3 bases from V and 3 bases from J, with 8 bases between. CDR3 in amino acids: CASSFDREETQYF. Written as DNA, the CDR3 is TGTGCCAGCAGCTTTGACCGGGAAGAGACCCAGTACTTC. Filled out from reference TRBV7-9 and TRBJ2-5, the complete variable domain reads DTGVSQNPRHKITKRGQNVTFRCDPISEHNRLYWYRQTLGQGPEFLTYFQNEAQLEKSRLLSDRFSAERPKGSFSTLEIQRTEQGDSAMYLCASSFDREETQYFGPGTRLLVL.

This clone appeared a few times. This chain uses TRBV9 with TRBJ1-2; TRBD1 aligns across 7 bases. J lost 7 bases, V lost 0 bases, and 9 bases had no gene match. CDR1 SGDLS and CDR2 YYNGEE come from the germline V gene. The CDR3 spans 15 residues. The CDR3 here is CASSVESGGLGGYTF. CDR3 sequence (DNA): TGTGCCAGCAGCGTAGAGTCAGGGGGACTAGGTGGCTACACCTTC.

The chain has TRBV30 and TRBJ2-5, with a weak D call TRBD1 (5 bases). The ends were cut back, 0 bases at V and 1 base at J, with 18 bases in the middle. CDR1 and CDR2 (germline): GTSNPN, SVGIG (reference sequence). The CDR3 sequence is 17 residues long. The CDR3 here is CAWSVLKVLTAQETQYF. The DNA of the CDR3 is TGTGCCTGGAGTGTACTAAAGGTGCTGACAGCCCAAGAGACCCAGTACTTC. Together with reference TRBV30 and TRBJ2-5, the CDR3 gives the full variable domain: SQTIHQWPATLVQPVGSPLSLECTVEGTSNPNLYWYRQAAGRGLQLLFYSVGIGQISSEVPQNLSASRPQDRQFILSSKKLLLSDSGFYLCAWSVLKVLTAQETQYFGPGTRLLVL.

This clone has only one observation. The chain carries TRBV7-9 and TRBJ1-2; 11 positions match TRBD1. Losses at the gene ends were 3 bases for V and 4 bases for J; bases not matched to a gene: 7. Germline V gene sequence: CDR1 SEHNR, CDR2 FQNEAQ (reference sequence). The CDR3 covers 16 residues. As DNA, the CDR3 is TGTGCCAGCAGCTTTTCCGGGACAGGGGGGGTCTATGGCTACACCTTC. Translating it yields CASSFSGTGGVYGYTF.

Points on this clone: A read error may produce the germline difference seen at one junction end. The gene calls are TRBV18 and TRBJ1-3, with a possible D match to TRBD1 (5 bases). This CDR3 spans 14 amino acids. Germline V gene data show CDR1 as KGHSH and CDR2 as LQKENI. CDR3 sequence: CASSPQALADTIYF. DNA for the CDR3: TGTGCCAGCTCTCCACAGGCACTTGCGGACACCATATATTTT.

The chain couples TRBV28 to TRBJ2-7; weak D call: TRBD1 (6 bases). V lost 5 bases and J lost 3, with 14 bases in between. The CDR3 consists of 14 residues. CDR1 MDHEN and CDR2 SYDVKM come from the germline V gene. CDR3 sequence: CASSLPAGDYEQYF. CDR3 DNA sequence: TGTGCCAGCAGTCTCCCGGCAGGGGACTACGAGCAGTACTTC.